A single sample is the source of the 19 T cell receptor beta chains below, sequenced in a study of T-cell reconstitution after alpha-beta-depleted transplantation in children. Unique molecular identifiers were incorporated into the prepared TCRbeta library. TCRdb fed the PCR reads into MiXCR, producing one record per CDR3 protein. The sample contains about 980,000 distinct CDR3 sequences, about 29% of which appear only once. Sequencing used PBMCs, mostly from graft donor cells, obtained 360 days after TCRalphabeta/CD19-depleted stem cell transplant. Receptors were obtained from a boy younger than two who had a stem cell transplant for SCID, so the T cells may come from the graft donor.

The CDR3 region has the DNA TGTGCCAGCGGCAAACGACCGGGACAGCTAAACACCGGGGAGCTGTTTTTT. It codes for CASGKRPGQLNTGELFF. The chain uses TRBV3-1 and TRBJ2-2; 7 bases are shared with TRBD1. Germline V CDR1 and CDR2: LGHDT, YNNKEL (reference sequence). V trimming: 8 bases; J trimming: 2 bases; junction bases outside the gene matches: 14. The CDR3 has 17 amino acids.

This clonotype appeared a few times. This rearrangement joins TRBV7-2 to TRBJ1-6; no definite D call. CDR1 and CDR2 from the germline V gene are SGHTA and FQGNSA. The V end lost 2 bases, the J end lost 7 bases, and 9 bases lay between the germline ends. The CDR3 runs 14 residues. CDR3 loop: CASSLMISNSPLHF. The CDR3 nucleotides read TGTGCCAGCAGCTTAATGATTTCCAATTCACCCCTCCACTTT. Drawing the rest from reference TRBV7-2 and TRBJ1-6, the complete variable domain is GAGVSQSPSNKVTEKGKDVELRCDPISGHTALYWYRQSLGQGLEFLIYFQGNSAPDKSGLPSDRFSAERTGGSVSTLTIQRTQQEDSAVYLCASSLMISNSPLHFGNGTRLTVT.

This clonotype came up a few times. V is TRBV6-1 and J is TRBJ1-2, with D maybe TRBD1 (5 bases). The germline gives CDR1 MNHNS, CDR2 SASEGT. V was clipped by 6 bases and J by 0 bases, with 11 bases between them. This CDR3 contains 14 residues. The chain's CDR3 is CASSTGRANYGYTF. Written as DNA, the CDR3 is TGTGCCAGCAGCACGGGACGGGCTAACTATGGCTACACCTTC.

This clonotype was recorded many times. The chain links TRBV4-1 to TRBJ2-7, with D unresolved. The CDR3 runs to 13 residues. From germline, CDR1 is MGHRA and CDR2 YSYEKL. V shed 1 base and J shed 3 bases, with 7 bases lying between them. The CDR3 is CASSQGIGYEQYF. The CDR3 region has the DNA TGCGCCAGCAGCCAAGGGATTGGCTACGAGCAGTACTTC.

There are a few counts of this clonotype. This sequence joins TRBV12-3 or TRBV12-4 and TRBJ2-3; unclear D gene. The CDR3 loop spans 15 amino acids. The V end lost 3 bases, the J end lost 4 bases, and 14 bases lay between the germline ends. This CDR3 reads CASSFFRKGADTQYF. The CDR3 DNA is TGTGCCAGCAGTTTTTTTCGGAAGGGCGCAGATACGCAGTATTTT.

The chain carries TRBV20-1 and TRBJ2-1; D gene unclear. The germline V gene has CDR1 DFQATT and CDR2 SNEGSKA (reference sequence). Trimming took off 3 bases at V and 15 bases at J, with 21 bases between the two ends. The CDR3 has 13 residues. CDR3 sequence reads: CSASPPVLMYMFF. For the CDR3, the DNA is TGCAGTGCTAGCCCCCCGGTGCTGATGTATATGTTCTTC.

This clonotype was counted a few times. The chain carries TRBV29-1 and TRBJ2-3; D is perhaps TRBD1 (6 bases). Germline CDR1 is SQVTM and CDR2 is ANQGSEA. CDR3 length: 14 residues. Trimming pared 6 bases from V and 2 bases from J, leaving 15 bases between. The CDR3 reads CSVESTGYTDTQYF. In DNA form, the CDR3 reads TGCAGCGTCGAATCTACAGGGTACACAGATACGCAGTATTTT.

The rearrangement links TRBV20-1 to TRBJ2-3; 7 bases line up with TRBD1. Germline trimming cut 2 bases from V and 5 bases from J; bases unmatched to any gene: 4. From germline, CDR1 is DFQATT and CDR2 SNEGSKA (reference sequence). The CDR3 length is 13 residues. The CDR3 DNA sequence: TGCAGTGCTAGACTAACAGGGGTAGATACGCAGTATTTT. It yields the protein CSARLTGVDTQYF.

This clonotype was counted once. V is TRBV4-2 and J is TRBJ1-3; 7 positions match TRBD1. From germline, CDR1 is LGHNA and CDR2 YNFKEQ. Unmatched junction bases numbered 8, after V lost 5 bases and J lost 4 bases. The CDR3 contains 15 residues. For the CDR3, the DNA is TGTGCCAGCAGCGCTGACAGGGTCGGAGGAAACACCATATATTTT. This sequence encodes CASSADRVGGNTIYF.

The chain joins TRBV5-1 to TRBJ2-2; 10 bases line up with TRBD1. CDR3 length: 19 amino acids. V was pared by 2 bases and J by 0 bases, with 10 bases of the junction left unmatched. Germline V gene sequence: CDR1 SGHRS, CDR2 YFSETQ. The DNA of the CDR3 is TGCGCCAGCAGCTTCACGACCCGGGACAGGGGTCCGAACACCGGGGAGCTGTTTTTT. Translation: CASSFTTRDRGPNTGELFF.

The V gene is TRBV27, the J gene TRBJ1-1, with a weak D call TRBD1 (6 bases). Germline V gene lookup returns CDR1 MNHEY and CDR2 SMNVEV (reference sequence). Trimming removed 2 bases from V and 5 bases from J, with 18 bases in between. The CDR3 contains 16 residues. CDR3 sequence (DNA): TGTGCCAGCAGTTTAATCCCAGCAGGGGTCGGAACTGAAGCTTTCTTT. Translating it yields CASSLIPAGVGTEAFF.

The rearrangement uses TRBV6-5 and TRBJ2-3; D unresolved. V lost 0 bases to trimming and J lost 10 bases, with 11 bases between them. This CDR3 is built from 13 residues. Germline V CDR1 and CDR2: MNHEY, SVGAGI. Here the CDR3 DNA reads TGTGCCAGCAGTTACTCCTCCCAGGACGCGCAGTATTTT. This sequence encodes CASSYSSQDAQYF.

The chain uses TRBV28 and TRBJ2-7; D is uncertain. Germline V gene lookup returns CDR1 MDHEN and CDR2 SYDVKM. The CDR3 spans 12 residues. Trimming removed 4 bases at V and 2 bases at J, with 6 bases between. The CDR3 DNA sequence: TGTGCCAGCAGTTATTGGACCTACGAGCAGTACTTC. Its translation is CASSYWTYEQYF.

The chain employs TRBV5-4 and TRBJ2-1; 7 bases line up with TRBD2. V lost 0 bases to trimming and J lost 8 bases; unmatched junction nucleotides: 11. Per the germline V gene, CDR1 is SGHNT and CDR2 is YYREEE (reference sequence). CDR3 length equals 16 residues. CDR3 nucleotides: TGTGCCAGCAGCTTGGGCGTCGGGGGGTCGCACCATGAGCAGTTCTTC. The encoded protein is CASSLGVGGSHHEQFF. Combining the CDR3 with reference TRBV5-4 and TRBJ2-1 gives the whole variable domain ETGVTQSPTHLIKTRGQQVTLRCSSQSGHNTVSWYQQALGQGPQFIFQYYREEENGRGNFPPRFSGLQFPNYSSELNVNALELDDSALYLCASSLGVGGSHHEQFFGPGTRLTVL.

The chain employs TRBV3-1 and TRBJ1-2; unclear D gene. Germline CDR1 reads LGHDT; CDR2 reads YNNKEL (reference sequence). The CDR3 extends over 15 amino acids. V lost 6 bases, J lost 4 bases, and 18 bases lay in between. This CDR3 reads CASRASHQWTYGYTF. CDR3 nucleotide sequence: TGTGCCAGCAGGGCATCCCACCAGTGGACCTATGGCTACACCTTC.

In this sample, this clonotype turned up a few times. The CDR3 loop reads CASSQDIRVSYNEQFF. The CDR3 coding sequence is TGCGCCAGCAGCCAAGATATAAGGGTCTCCTACAATGAGCAGTTCTTC. J is TRBJ2-1 and V is TRBV4-3; no clear D gene. This CDR3 is 16 amino acids long. V lost 0 bases, J lost 0 bases, and 9 bases lay in between. Per the germline V gene, CDR1 is LGHNA and CDR2 is YSLEER.

This chain joins TRBV5-1 and TRBJ2-3, with D possibly TRBD2 on 5 matching bases. V lost 2 bases and J lost 4, with 23 bases in between. CDR3 size: 18 residues. Germline values: CDR1 SGHRS, CDR2 YFSETQ. The CDR3 region is CASSFWLGVLRSADTQYF. CDR3 DNA sequence: TGCGCCAGCAGCTTCTGGTTGGGAGTGCTAAGGTCCGCAGATACGCAGTATTTT. Combining the CDR3 with reference TRBV5-1 and TRBJ2-3 gives the whole variable domain KAGVTQTPRYLIKTRGQQVTLSCSPISGHRSVSWYQQTPGQGLQFLFEYFSETQRNKGNFPGRFSGRQFSNSRSEMNVSTLELGDSALYLCASSFWLGVLRSADTQYFGPGTRLTVL.

The chain carries TRBV19 and TRBJ2-2; D unresolved. There are 13 residues in the CDR3. CDR1 is LNHDA, CDR2 SQIVND, per germline (reference sequence). V was shortened by 5 bases and J by 4 bases, with 8 bases between the two germline ends. The CDR3 DNA reads as TGTGCCAGTAGTGCAGGCTTCACCGGGGAGCTGTTTTTT. Its protein product is CASSAGFTGELFF. The complete variable domain, with remaining parts taken from reference TRBV19 and TRBJ2-2, reads DGGITQSPKYLFRKEGQNVTLSCEQNLNHDAMYWYRQDPGQGLRLIYYSQIVNDFQKGDIAEGYSVSREKKESFPLTVTSAQKNPTAFYLCASSAGFTGELFFGEGSRLTVL.

The V gene is TRBV7-9, the J gene TRBJ2-5; D remains unclear. The CDR3 is 13 amino acids. V gave up 4 bases and J gave up 4 bases, with 10 bases separating them. Germline assignment: CDR1 SEHNR and CDR2 FQNEAQ (reference sequence). For the CDR3, the DNA is TGTGCCAGCAGCTCGCAGGCGGCAGAGACCCAGTACTTC. It specifies CASSSQAAETQYF.